This section outlines one TCR beta chain sequence together with its context. The data were obtained in a study of blood T cell repertoires in COVID-19. On the study more broadly: Whether acute or convalescent, the COVID-19 samples came from the United States, Italy and Spain.

This CDR3 is built from 13 residues. The ends lost 5 bases at V and 8 bases at J; junction bases unmatched: 4. Sequencing used immunoSEQ multiplex PCR; TCRdb keeps in-frame clones, though not all of them. The table has approximately 300,000 clones, 88% seen once. Sample: peripheral blood. The clonotype comes from a woman between 45 and 60 years old with active or convalescent COVID-19. This chain uses TRBV12-3 or TRBV12-4 with TRBJ1-2; the match to TRBD1 covers 11 bases. The CDR3 loop reads CASSPGTGGGYTF. The CDR3 DNA sequence: TGTGCCAGCAGTCCCGGGACAGGGGGAGGCTACACCTTC.